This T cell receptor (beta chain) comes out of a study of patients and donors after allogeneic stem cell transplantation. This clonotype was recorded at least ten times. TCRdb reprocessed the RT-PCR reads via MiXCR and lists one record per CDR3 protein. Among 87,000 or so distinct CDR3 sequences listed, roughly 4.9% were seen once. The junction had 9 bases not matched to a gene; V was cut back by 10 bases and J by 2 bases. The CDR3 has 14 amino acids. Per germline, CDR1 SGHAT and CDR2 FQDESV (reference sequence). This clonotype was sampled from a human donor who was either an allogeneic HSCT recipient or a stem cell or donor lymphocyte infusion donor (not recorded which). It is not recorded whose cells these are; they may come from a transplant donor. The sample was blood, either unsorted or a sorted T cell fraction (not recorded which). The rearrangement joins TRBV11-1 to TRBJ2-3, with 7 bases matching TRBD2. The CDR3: CATKVGGDTDTQYF. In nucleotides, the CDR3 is TGTGCCACAAAGGTGGGGGGGGACACAGATACGCAGTATTTT. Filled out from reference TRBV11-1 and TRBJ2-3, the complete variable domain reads EAEVAQSPRYKITEKSQAVAFWCDPISGHATLYWYRQILGQGPELLVQFQDESVVDDSQLPKDRFSAERLKGVDSTLKIQPAELGDSAMYLCATKVGGDTDTQYFGPGTRLTVL.